This T cell receptor beta chain is drawn from a study of T cells in Graves' hyperthyroidism and ophthalmopathy. Findings of the study overall: Separating ophthalmopathy from stable hyperthyroidism was achieved by a 13 V-J model. Most thyroid clonotypes expanded above 0.001 appeared in blood too.

Regions amplified from RNA transcripts were the TCR beta CDR3 regions. The HTBI primer set was used in a first-round RT-PCR of the TCR CDR3. TCRdb independently ran MiXCR on the multiplex PCR reads; one entry per CDR3 protein. The table records hundreds of thousands of distinct CDR3 sequences, roughly a sixth of them present only once. This clonotype was observed many times. What it binds is unknown. This TCR was recovered from a woman in her forties or fifties with Graves' hyperthyroidism that later progressed to Graves' ophthalmopathy. Sequencing was performed on blood.

As DNA, the CDR3 is TGTGCCAGCAGCCGGAACAGGGACACTGAAGCTTTCTTT. As protein: CASSRNRDTEAFF. The rearrangement uses TRBV7-3 and TRBJ1-1; a possible D gene is TRBD1 (6 bases). The V end was cut by 5 bases, the J end by 3 bases, with 10 bases between. The V gene's germline CDR1 is SGHTA and CDR2 FQGTGA. The CDR3 has 13 residues.